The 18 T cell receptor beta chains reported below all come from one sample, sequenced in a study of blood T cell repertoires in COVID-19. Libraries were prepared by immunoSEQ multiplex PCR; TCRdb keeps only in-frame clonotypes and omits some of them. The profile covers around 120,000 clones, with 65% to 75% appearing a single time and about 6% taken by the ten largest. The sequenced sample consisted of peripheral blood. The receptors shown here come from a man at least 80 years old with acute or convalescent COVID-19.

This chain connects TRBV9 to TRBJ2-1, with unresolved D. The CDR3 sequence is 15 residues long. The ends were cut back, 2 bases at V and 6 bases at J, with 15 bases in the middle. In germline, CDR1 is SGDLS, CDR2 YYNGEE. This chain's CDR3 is CASSVSGLLGNEQFF. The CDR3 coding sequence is TGTGCCAGCAGCGTCTCAGGCCTCCTCGGCAATGAGCAGTTCTTC.

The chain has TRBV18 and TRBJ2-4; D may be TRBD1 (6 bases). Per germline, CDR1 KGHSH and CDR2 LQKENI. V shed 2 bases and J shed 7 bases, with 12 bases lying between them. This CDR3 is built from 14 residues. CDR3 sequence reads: CASSPYRDTNIQYF. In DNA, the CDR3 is TGTGCCAGCTCACCATATCGGGACACCAACATTCAGTACTTC.

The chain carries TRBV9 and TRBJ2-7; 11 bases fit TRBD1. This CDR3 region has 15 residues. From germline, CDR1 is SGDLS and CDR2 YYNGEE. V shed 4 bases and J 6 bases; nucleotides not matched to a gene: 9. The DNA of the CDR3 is TGTGCCAGCAGCACAGCCGGGACAGGGGGAGTCGAGCAGTACTTC. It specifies CASSTAGTGGVEQYF.

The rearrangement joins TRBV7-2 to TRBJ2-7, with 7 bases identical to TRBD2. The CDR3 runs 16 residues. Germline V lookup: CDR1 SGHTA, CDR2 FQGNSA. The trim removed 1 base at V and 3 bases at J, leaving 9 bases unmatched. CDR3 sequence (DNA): TGTGCCAGCAGCTTAGGGCCCCGGGAGGTGGGCTACGAGCAGTACTTC. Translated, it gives CASSLGPREVGYEQYF.

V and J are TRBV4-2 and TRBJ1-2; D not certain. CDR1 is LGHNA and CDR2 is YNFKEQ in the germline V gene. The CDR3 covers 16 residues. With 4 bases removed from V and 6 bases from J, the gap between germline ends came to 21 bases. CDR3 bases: TGTGCCAGCAGCCCAAGATCGATCACGGAGAATGATGGCTACACCTTC. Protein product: CASSPRSITENDGYTF.

The CDR3, as DNA: TGCGCCAGCAGCTGGACAGGGGGCGCTGGGGATGGCTACACCTTC. Translated, it gives CASSWTGGAGDGYTF. The chain couples TRBV5-1 to TRBJ1-2; 11 nucleotides line up with TRBD1. Germline V CDR1 and CDR2: SGHRS, YFSETQ. The CDR3 is 15 amino acids. J was trimmed by 6 bases and V by 3 bases; bases with no gene match: 7.

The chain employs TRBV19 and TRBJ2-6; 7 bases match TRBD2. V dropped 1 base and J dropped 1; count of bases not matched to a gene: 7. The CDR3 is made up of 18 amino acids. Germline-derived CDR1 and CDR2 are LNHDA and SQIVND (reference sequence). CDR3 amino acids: CASSIVLAGVSGANVLTF. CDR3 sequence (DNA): TGTGCCAGTAGTATAGTGCTGGCGGGAGTGTCTGGGGCCAACGTCCTGACTTTC.

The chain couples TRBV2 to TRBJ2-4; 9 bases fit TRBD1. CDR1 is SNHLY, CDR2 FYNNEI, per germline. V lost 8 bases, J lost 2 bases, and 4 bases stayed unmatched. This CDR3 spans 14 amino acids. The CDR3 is CASRDRVTKNIQYF. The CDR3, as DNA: TGTGCCAGCCGGGACAGGGTAACCAAAAACATTCAGTACTTC.

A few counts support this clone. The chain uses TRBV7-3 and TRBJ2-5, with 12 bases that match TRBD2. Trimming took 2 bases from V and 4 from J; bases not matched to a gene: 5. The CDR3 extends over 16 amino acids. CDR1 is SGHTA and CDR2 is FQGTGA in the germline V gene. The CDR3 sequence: CASSLASGRGRETQYF. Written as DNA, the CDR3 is TGTGCCAGCAGCTTAGCTAGCGGGAGGGGGCGAGAGACCCAGTACTTC.

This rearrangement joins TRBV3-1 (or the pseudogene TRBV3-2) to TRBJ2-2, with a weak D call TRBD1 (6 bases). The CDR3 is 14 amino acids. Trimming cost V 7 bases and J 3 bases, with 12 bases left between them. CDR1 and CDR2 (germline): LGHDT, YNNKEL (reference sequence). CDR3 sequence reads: CASTQDSYTGELFF. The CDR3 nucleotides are TGTGCCAGCACCCAGGACAGTTACACCGGGGAGCTGTTTTTT.

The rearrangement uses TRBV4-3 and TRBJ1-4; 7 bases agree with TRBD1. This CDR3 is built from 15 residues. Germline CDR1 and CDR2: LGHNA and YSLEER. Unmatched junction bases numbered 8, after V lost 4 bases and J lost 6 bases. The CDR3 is CASSRQTGTDEKLFF. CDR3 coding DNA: TGCGCCAGCAGCCGCCAGACAGGGACTGATGAAAAACTGTTTTTT.

The chain's CDR3 is CASSLRGWTEAFF. The CDR3 nucleotides are TGTGCCAGCAGCCTGAGGGGGTGGACTGAAGCTTTCTTT. The chain is built from TRBV5-6 and TRBJ1-1, with a weak D call TRBD1 (6 bases). Germline V gene sequence: CDR1 SGHDT, CDR2 YYEEEE. Deletions cut 4 bases from V and 5 bases from J, with 12 bases between. The CDR3 extends over 13 amino acids.

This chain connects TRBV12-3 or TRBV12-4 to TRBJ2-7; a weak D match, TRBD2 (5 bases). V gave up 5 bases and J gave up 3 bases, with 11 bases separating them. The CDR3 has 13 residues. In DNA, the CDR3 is TGTGCCAGCAGTGAAGGGAGAGTCTACGAGCAGTACTTC. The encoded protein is CASSEGRVYEQYF.

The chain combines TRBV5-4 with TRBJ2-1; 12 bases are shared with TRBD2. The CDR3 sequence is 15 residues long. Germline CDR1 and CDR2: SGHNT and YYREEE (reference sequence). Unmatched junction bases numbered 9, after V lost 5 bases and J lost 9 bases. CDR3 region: CASSSLAGGPGEQFF. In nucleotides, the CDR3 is TGTGCCAGCAGTTCCCTAGCGGGAGGGCCCGGTGAGCAGTTCTTC.

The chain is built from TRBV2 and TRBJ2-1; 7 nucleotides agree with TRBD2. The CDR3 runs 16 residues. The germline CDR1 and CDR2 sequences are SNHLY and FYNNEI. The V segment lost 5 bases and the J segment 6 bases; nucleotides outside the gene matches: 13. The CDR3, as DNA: TGTGCCAGCAGTCGTATGCCGGGAGGCGTCGGCAATGAGCAGTTCTTC. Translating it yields CASSRMPGGVGNEQFF. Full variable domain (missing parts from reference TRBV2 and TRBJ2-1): EPEVTQTPSHQVTQMGQEVILRCVPISNHLYFYWYRQILGQKVEFLVSFYNNEISEKSEIFDDQFSVERPDGSNFTLKIRSTKLEDSAMYFCASSRMPGGVGNEQFFGPGTRLTVL.

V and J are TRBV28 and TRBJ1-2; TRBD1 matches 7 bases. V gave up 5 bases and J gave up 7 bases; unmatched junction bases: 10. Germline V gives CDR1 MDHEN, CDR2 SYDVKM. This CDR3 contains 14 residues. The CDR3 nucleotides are TGTGCCAGCAGTCTACAGGGGACCTCTGCTGGCTACACCTTC. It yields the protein CASSLQGTSAGYTF.

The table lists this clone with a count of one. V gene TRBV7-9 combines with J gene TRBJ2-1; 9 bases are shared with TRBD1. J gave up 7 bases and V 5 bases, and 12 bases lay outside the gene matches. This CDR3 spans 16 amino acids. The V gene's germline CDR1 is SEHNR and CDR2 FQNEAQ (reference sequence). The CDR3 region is CASSGGAGTGRNEQFF. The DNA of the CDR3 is TGTGCCAGCAGCGGGGGAGCTGGGACAGGGCGTAATGAGCAGTTCTTC.

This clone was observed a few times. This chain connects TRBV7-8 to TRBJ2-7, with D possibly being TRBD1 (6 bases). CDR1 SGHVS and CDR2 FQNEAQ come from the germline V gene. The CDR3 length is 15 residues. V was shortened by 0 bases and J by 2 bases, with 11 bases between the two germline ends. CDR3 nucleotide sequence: TGTGCCAGCAGCTTAGCAGACAGGCCTACCTACGAGCAGTACTTC. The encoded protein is CASSLADRPTYEQYF.